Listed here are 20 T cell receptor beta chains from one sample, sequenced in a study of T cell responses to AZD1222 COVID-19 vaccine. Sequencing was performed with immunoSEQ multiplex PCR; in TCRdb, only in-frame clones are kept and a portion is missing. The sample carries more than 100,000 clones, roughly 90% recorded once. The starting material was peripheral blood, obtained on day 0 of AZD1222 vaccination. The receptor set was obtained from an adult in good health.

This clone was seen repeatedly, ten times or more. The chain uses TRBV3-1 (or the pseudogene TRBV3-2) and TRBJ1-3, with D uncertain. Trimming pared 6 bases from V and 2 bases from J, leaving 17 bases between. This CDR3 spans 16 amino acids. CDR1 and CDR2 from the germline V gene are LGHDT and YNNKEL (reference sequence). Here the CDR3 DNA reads TGTGCCAGCAGAAAAACAACGGGGAGAGCTGGAAACACCATATATTTT. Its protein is CASRKTTGRAGNTIYF.

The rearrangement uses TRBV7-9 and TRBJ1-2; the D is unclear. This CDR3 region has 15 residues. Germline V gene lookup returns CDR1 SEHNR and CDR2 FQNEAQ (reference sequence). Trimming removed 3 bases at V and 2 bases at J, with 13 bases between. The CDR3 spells CASSFGIRENYGYTF. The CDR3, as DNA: TGTGCCAGCAGCTTTGGGATAAGGGAAAACTATGGCTACACCTTC.

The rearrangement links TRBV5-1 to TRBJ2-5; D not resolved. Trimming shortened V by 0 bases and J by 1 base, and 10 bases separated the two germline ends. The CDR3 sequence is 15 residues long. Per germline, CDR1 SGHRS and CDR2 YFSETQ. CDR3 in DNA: TGCGCCAGCAGCTTGGTCGCATCAGGCCAAGAGACCCAGTACTTC. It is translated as CASSLVASGQETQYF.

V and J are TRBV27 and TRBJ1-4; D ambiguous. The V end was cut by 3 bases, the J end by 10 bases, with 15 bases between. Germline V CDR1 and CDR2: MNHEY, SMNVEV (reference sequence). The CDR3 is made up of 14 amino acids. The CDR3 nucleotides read TGTGCCAGCAGTTTCGGCGCCCTGGGAGGAAAACTGTTTTTT. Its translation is CASSFGALGGKLFF.

The CDR3 region has the DNA TGTGCCATCAGTGAGTCGCGGACGTCTCCTTTCTTT. It translates to CAISESRTSPFF. The V and J genes are TRBV10-3 and TRBJ1-1; D is unclear. Germline V gene lookup returns CDR1 ENHRY and CDR2 SYGVKD. The ends were cut back, 0 bases at V and 12 bases at J, with 11 bases in the middle. The CDR3 consists of 12 residues.

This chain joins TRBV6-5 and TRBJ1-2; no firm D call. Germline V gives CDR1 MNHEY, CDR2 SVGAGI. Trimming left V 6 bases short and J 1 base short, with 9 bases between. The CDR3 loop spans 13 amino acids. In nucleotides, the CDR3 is TGTGCCAGCAGCTCGCAAGATAACTATGGCTACACCTTC. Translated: CASSSQDNYGYTF.

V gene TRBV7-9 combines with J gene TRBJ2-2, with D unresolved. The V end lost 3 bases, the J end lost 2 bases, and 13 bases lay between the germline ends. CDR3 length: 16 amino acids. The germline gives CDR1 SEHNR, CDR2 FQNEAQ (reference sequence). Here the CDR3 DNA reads TGTGCCAGCAGCTTGGGAAGTCGGAAAAACACCGGGGAGCTGTTTTTT. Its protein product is CASSLGSRKNTGELFF. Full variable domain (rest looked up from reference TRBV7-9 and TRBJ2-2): DTGVSQNPRHKITKRGQNVTFRCDPISEHNRLYWYRQTLGQGPEFLTYFQNEAQLEKSRLLSDRFSAERPKGSFSTLEIQRTEQGDSAMYLCASSLGSRKNTGELFFGEGSRLTVL.

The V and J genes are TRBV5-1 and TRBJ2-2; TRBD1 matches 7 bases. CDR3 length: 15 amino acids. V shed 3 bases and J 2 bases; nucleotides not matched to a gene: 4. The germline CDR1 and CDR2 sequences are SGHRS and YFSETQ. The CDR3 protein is CASSSGTVNTGELFF. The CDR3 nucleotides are TGCGCCAGCAGCTCCGGGACAGTCAACACCGGGGAGCTGTTTTTT. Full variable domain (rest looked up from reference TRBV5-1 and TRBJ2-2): KAGVTQTPRYLIKTRGQQVTLSCSPISGHRSVSWYQQTPGQGLQFLFEYFSETQRNKGNFPGRFSGRQFSNSRSEMNVSTLELGDSALYLCASSSGTVNTGELFFGEGSRLTVL.

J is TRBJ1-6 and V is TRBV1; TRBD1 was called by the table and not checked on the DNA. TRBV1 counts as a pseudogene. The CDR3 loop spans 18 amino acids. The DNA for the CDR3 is TGCACCAGCAGCCATTCGCCAAGACAGGGGGCGCGGAATTCACCCCTCCACTTT. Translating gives CTSSHSPRQGARNSPLHF.

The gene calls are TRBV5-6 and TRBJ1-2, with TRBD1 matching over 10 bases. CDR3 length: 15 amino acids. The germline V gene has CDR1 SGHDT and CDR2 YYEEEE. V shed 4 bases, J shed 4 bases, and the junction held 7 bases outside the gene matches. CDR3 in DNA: TGTGCCAGCAGCGTAGACAGGGGGCGCATCTATGGCTACACCTTC. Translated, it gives CASSVDRGRIYGYTF.

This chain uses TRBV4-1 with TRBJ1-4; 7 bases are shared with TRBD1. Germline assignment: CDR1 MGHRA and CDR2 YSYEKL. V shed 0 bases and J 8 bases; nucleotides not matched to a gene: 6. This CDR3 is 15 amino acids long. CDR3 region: CASSQDGGGGEKLFF. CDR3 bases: TGCGCCAGCAGCCAAGATGGTGGAGGGGGCGAAAAACTGTTTTTT.

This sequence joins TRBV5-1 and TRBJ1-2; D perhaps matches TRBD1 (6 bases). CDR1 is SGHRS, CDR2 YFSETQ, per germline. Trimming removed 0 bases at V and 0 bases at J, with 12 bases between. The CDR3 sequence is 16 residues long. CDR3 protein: CASSLVTGTSNYGYTF. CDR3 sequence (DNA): TGCGCCAGCAGCTTGGTTACAGGGACCTCTAACTATGGCTACACCTTC.

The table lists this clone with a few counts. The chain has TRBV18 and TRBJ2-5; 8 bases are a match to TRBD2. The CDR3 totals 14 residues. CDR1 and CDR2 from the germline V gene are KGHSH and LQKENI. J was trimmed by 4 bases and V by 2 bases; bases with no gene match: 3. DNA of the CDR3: TGTGCCAGCTCACCAGGGACTAGAGGAGAGACCCAGTACTTC. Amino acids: CASSPGTRGETQYF.

CDR3 protein: CASSLDDQATDTQYF. The CDR3 DNA follows: TGTGCCAGCAGCTTGGACGATCAAGCCACAGATACGCAGTATTTT. The rearrangement uses TRBV5-4 and TRBJ2-3; the D is unclear. CDR3 length: 15 amino acids. Trimming left V 0 bases short and J 2 bases short, with 10 bases between. From germline, CDR1 is SGHNT and CDR2 YYREEE (reference sequence).

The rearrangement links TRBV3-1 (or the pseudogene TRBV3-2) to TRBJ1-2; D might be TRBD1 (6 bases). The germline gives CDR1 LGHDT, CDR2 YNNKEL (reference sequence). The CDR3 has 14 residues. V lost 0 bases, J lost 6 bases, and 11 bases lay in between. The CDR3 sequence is CASSQDRQGNGYTF. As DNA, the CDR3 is TGTGCCAGCAGCCAAGATAGGCAGGGGAATGGCTACACCTTC.

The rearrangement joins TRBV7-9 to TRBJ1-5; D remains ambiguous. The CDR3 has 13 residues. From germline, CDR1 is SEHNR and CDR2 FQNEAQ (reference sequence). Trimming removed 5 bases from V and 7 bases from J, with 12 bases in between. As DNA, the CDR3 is TGTGCCAGCAGCCTTAATGTTGGGCAGCCCCAGCATTTT. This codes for CASSLNVGQPQHF.

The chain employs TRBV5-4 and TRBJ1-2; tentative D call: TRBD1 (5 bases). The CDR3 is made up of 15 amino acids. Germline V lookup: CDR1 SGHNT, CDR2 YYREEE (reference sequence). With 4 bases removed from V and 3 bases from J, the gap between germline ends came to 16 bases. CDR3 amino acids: CASSPIGGRDYGYTF. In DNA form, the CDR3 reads TGTGCCAGCAGCCCTATCGGGGGAAGGGACTATGGCTACACCTTC.

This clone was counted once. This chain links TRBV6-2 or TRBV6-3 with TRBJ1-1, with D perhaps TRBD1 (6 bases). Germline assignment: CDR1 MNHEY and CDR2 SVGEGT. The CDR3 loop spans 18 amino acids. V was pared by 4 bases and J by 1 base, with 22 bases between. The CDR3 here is CASSLSTGRKAGNTEAFF. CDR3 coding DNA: TGTGCCAGCAGTTTGTCGACAGGTCGTAAGGCGGGGAACACTGAAGCTTTCTTT.

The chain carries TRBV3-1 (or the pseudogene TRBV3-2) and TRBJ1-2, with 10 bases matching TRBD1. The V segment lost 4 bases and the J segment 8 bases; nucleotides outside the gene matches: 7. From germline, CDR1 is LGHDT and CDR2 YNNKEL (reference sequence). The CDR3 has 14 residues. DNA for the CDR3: TGTGCCAGCAGCCCGACAGGGGGCTTCAGGGGCTACACCTTC. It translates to CASSPTGGFRGYTF.

This chain's CDR3 is CASSQDWMGRYTF. CDR3 nucleotides: TGCGCCAGCAGCCAAGACTGGATGGGTCGGTACACCTTC. This chain joins TRBV4-1 and TRBJ1-2; D unclear. V lost 0 bases and J 11 bases, leaving 13 bases between the germline ends. The CDR3 consists of 13 residues. CDR1 is MGHRA, CDR2 YSYEKL, per germline.